These 27 T cell receptor beta chains originate from one sample sequenced in a study of beta chain features in type 1 diabetes. Every bit of the isolated RNA underwent reverse transcription, so sequencing read expressed TCRB transcripts. The method was immunoSEQ multiplex PCR; TCRdb's version includes in-frame clones alone and lacks a portion of them. The profile shows roughly 230,000 clones, about 9.3% of them singletons. Sequencing was performed on naive CD4+ T cells from blood. The receptors were gathered from a woman between 18 and 29 years old in good health.

The V call is TRBV10-2, the J call TRBJ2-3; 7 bases are a match to TRBD2. J gave up 0 bases and V 8 bases, and 5 bases lay outside the gene matches. Germline V lookup: CDR1 WSHSY, CDR2 SAAADI. The CDR3 runs 14 residues. CDR3 residues: CASGAGASTDTQYF. The CDR3 region has the DNA TGCGCCAGCGGGGCGGGAGCTAGCACAGATACGCAGTATTTT.

This clone was counted a few times. The V and J genes are TRBV27 and TRBJ2-1; 8 bases align to TRBD1. With 6 bases clipped from V and 8 bases from J, the junction kept 9 bases outside the gene matches. The CDR3 is 14 amino acids. CDR1 and CDR2 (germline): MNHEY, SMNVEV (reference sequence). CDR3 sequence reads: CASRRTGKVYEQFF. The CDR3 region has the DNA TGTGCCAGCAGGCGGACAGGGAAGGTCTATGAGCAGTTCTTC.

CDR3 amino acids: CASSYRADRFEQYF. Written as DNA, the CDR3 is TGTGCCAGCAGTTACCGAGCGGATCGGTTCGAGCAGTACTTC. V and J are TRBV27 and TRBJ2-7; D is perhaps TRBD2 (5 bases). The CDR3 length is 14 residues. Trimming cost V 4 bases and J 6 bases, with 16 bases left between them. Germline CDR1 reads MNHEY; CDR2 reads SMNVEV (reference sequence).

The gene calls are TRBV6-1 and TRBJ2-3; the match to TRBD1 covers 10 bases. The V segment lost 4 bases and the J segment 3 bases; nucleotides outside the gene matches: 4. Germline V gene lookup returns CDR1 MNHNS and CDR2 SASEGT. The CDR3 is 15 amino acids. This chain's CDR3 is CASSVRDRGTDTQYF. CDR3 coding DNA: TGTGCCAGCAGTGTCCGGGACAGGGGAACAGATACGCAGTATTTT.

The J gene is TRBJ2-5, the V gene TRBV7-6; the match to TRBD2 covers 9 bases. The V segment lost 2 bases and the J segment 0 bases; nucleotides outside the gene matches: 4. The CDR3 length is 16 residues. Germline V gene lookup returns CDR1 SGHVS and CDR2 FNYEAQ. CDR3 amino acids: CASSLTLAGYQETQYF. CDR3 bases: TGTGCCAGCAGCTTAACGCTAGCGGGGTACCAAGAGACCCAGTACTTC.

The chain joins TRBV6-5 to TRBJ2-7; D is perhaps TRBD2 (5 bases). Germline assignment: CDR1 MNHEY and CDR2 SVGAGI. The CDR3 sequence is 12 residues long. V was shortened by 6 bases and J by 7 bases, with 13 bases between the two germline ends. The CDR3 region is CASSRTGSEQYF. The CDR3 nucleotides read TGTGCCAGCAGCCGGACGGGGTCAGAGCAGTACTTC.

This clone was seen only a few times. The J gene is TRBJ2-7, the V gene TRBV29-1; 7 bases line up with TRBD2. Germline V lookup: CDR1 SQVTM, CDR2 ANQGSEA. The ends lost 4 bases at V and 4 bases at J; junction bases unmatched: 19. This CDR3 is built from 17 residues. The CDR3 DNA reads as TGCAGCGTTGTCTTGGATGGGGGGGTTCCGGGGCCGTACGAGCAGTACTTC. Translated: CSVVLDGGVPGPYEQYF.

This clone showed up just a few times. The rearrangement joins TRBV7-9 to TRBJ2-7, with a possible D match to TRBD1 (6 bases). V was clipped by 5 bases and J by 12 bases, with 20 bases between them. CDR3 length: 13 amino acids. Germline V gene data show CDR1 as SEHNR and CDR2 as FQNEAQ (reference sequence). As DNA, the CDR3 is TGTGCCAGCAGCGGATCCGGGACATCACTTCGGTACTTC. This gives the protein CASSGSGTSLRYF.

This clone was seen a handful of times. The chain carries TRBV2 and TRBJ2-3, with 8 bases identical to TRBD1. Germline values: CDR1 SNHLY, CDR2 FYNNEI. The CDR3 has 15 amino acids. V lost 2 bases and J lost 2; bases outside the gene matches: 3. CDR3 protein: CASSETGQVTDTQYF. The CDR3 DNA reads as TGTGCCAGCAGTGAAACGGGACAGGTCACAGATACGCAGTATTTT.

The rearrangement uses TRBV2 and TRBJ2-1, with D perhaps matching TRBD2 (6 bases). The V end was cut by 6 bases, the J end by 0 bases, with 15 bases between. The CDR3 length is 16 residues. Germline V gives CDR1 SNHLY, CDR2 FYNNEI. The CDR3 DNA reads as TGTGCCAGCAGCTTCTCTAGCGAAAGCTCCTACAATGAGCAGTTCTTC. Translated, it gives CASSFSSESSYNEQFF.

V is TRBV18 and J is TRBJ1-5, with 7 bases fitting TRBD1. CDR1 is KGHSH and CDR2 is LQKENI in the germline V gene. The CDR3 consists of 15 residues. The V segment lost 3 bases and the J segment 4 bases; nucleotides outside the gene matches: 6. In DNA form, the CDR3 reads TGTGCCAGCTCACCGAACAGGGGATTAAATCAGCCCCAGCATTTT. This sequence encodes CASSPNRGLNQPQHF.

The CDR3 region is CASRPLDGLQETQYF. CDR3 coding DNA: TGTGCCAGCAGACCCCTTGACGGACTGCAAGAGACCCAGTACTTC. The chain links TRBV2 to TRBJ2-5; the D gene is possibly TRBD2 (5 bases). Germline CDR1 is SNHLY and CDR2 is FYNNEI. The CDR3 loop spans 15 amino acids. V was cut by 6 bases and J by 2 bases, with 16 bases left in between.

V gene TRBV19 combines with J gene TRBJ1-5; possible D gene TRBD1, 5 bases. V lost 1 base to trimming and J lost 2 bases, with 12 bases between them. The CDR3 has 16 amino acids. Germline V lookup: CDR1 LNHDA, CDR2 SQIVND (reference sequence). In nucleotides, the CDR3 is TGTGCCAGTAGTATAGGCGGGGGAACGGGCAATCAGCCCCAGCATTTT. It encodes CASSIGGGTGNQPQHF. Complete variable domain (other parts from reference TRBV19 and TRBJ1-5): DGGITQSPKYLFRKEGQNVTLSCEQNLNHDAMYWYRQDPGQGLRLIYYSQIVNDFQKGDIAEGYSVSREKKESFPLTVTSAQKNPTAFYLCASSIGGGTGNQPQHFGDGTRLSIL.

The genes are TRBV9 and TRBJ1-1, with no clear D. The germline CDR1 and CDR2 sequences are SGDLS and YYNGEE. The CDR3 runs 13 residues. The V end was cut by 1 base, the J end by 3 bases, with 7 bases between. The CDR3 coding sequence is TGTGCCAGCAGCGTACTGCGGGACACTGAAGCTTTCTTT. Residues: CASSVLRDTEAFF.

This clone was seen only a few times. The rearrangement uses TRBV6-5 and TRBJ1-5; 8 nucleotides align to TRBD1. The CDR3 length is 13 residues. Germline V gives CDR1 MNHEY, CDR2 SVGAGI. V was clipped by 6 bases and J by 6 bases; unmatched bases: 4. The CDR3 is CASSTDRGQPQHF. CDR3 DNA sequence: TGTGCCAGCAGCACCGACAGGGGTCAGCCCCAGCATTTT.

The gene calls are TRBV5-1 and TRBJ2-3; no reliable D call. The CDR3 is 13 amino acids. Trimming shortened V by 4 bases and J by 2 bases, and 8 bases separated the two germline ends. Germline V gives CDR1 SGHRS, CDR2 YFSETQ. The CDR3 protein is CASSMTSTDTQYF. DNA of the CDR3: TGCGCCAGCAGCATGACTTCCACAGATACGCAGTATTTT.

The V call is TRBV27, the J call TRBJ2-5; 9 positions match TRBD1. The CDR3 is 15 amino acids. V was clipped by 2 bases and J by 11 bases; unmatched bases: 12. The germline V gene encodes CDR1 MNHEY and CDR2 SMNVEV (reference sequence). Here the CDR3 DNA reads TGTGCCAGCAGTTTACGGGCACAGGGGGCGAGGGAGCAGTACTTC. Amino acid sequence: CASSLRAQGAREQYF.

V usage is TRBV29-1 and J usage is TRBJ2-7; 10 bases line up with TRBD2. V was pared by 4 bases and J by 2 bases, with 14 bases of the junction left unmatched. Germline assignment: CDR1 SQVTM and CDR2 ANQGSEA. The CDR3 length is 17 residues. The CDR3 DNA follows: TGCAGCGTTGGACCCGAGGTGACTAGCGGGCGAGCCTACGAGCAGTACTTC. Its protein is CSVGPEVTSGRAYEQYF.

The rearrangement links TRBV6-6 to TRBJ1-2; D might be TRBD1 (6 bases). The CDR3 is 13 amino acids. Germline V gene lookup returns CDR1 MNHNY and CDR2 SVGAGI (reference sequence). Between the trimmed V and J ends, which lost 4 bases and 9 bases, there was a span of 15 bases. CDR3 in DNA: TGTGCCAGCAGTTGGGGGGGCGCTGAGAGCTACACCTTC. This encodes CASSWGGAESYTF.

The chain links TRBV6-1 to TRBJ1-1; D ambiguous. This CDR3 has 10 amino acids. CDR1 is MNHNS, CDR2 SASEGT, per germline. V lost 10 bases, J lost 3 bases, and 6 bases lay in between. In nucleotides, the CDR3 is TGTGCCACAATAGACACTGAAGCTTTCTTT. Protein sequence: CATIDTEAFF.

The rearrangement links TRBV5-1 to TRBJ2-1, with a tentative D call TRBD2 (6 bases). This CDR3 spans 15 amino acids. Deletions cut 4 bases from V and 0 bases from J, with 11 bases between. The germline V gene encodes CDR1 SGHRS and CDR2 YFSETQ. The CDR3 DNA sequence: TGCGCCAGCAGCGGGGCGGGGAGCTCCTACAATGAGCAGTTCTTC. The encoded protein is CASSGAGSSYNEQFF.

This clone has a handful of counts. The rearrangement links TRBV2 to TRBJ2-7, with 10 bases matching TRBD1. In germline, CDR1 is SNHLY, CDR2 FYNNEI. V lost 6 bases and J lost 12; bases outside the gene matches: 20. The CDR3 covers 16 residues. As DNA, the CDR3 is TGTGCCAGCAGGAAGCTTGGGGGGACAGGGGTTTCGGGCCTGTACTTC. Its translation: CASRKLGGTGVSGLYF.

This rearrangement joins TRBV29-1 to TRBJ1-1; weak D call: TRBD1 (5 bases). Germline V gene sequence: CDR1 SQVTM, CDR2 ANQGSEA. V lost 7 bases, J lost 5 bases, and 11 bases lay in between. This CDR3 is built from 11 residues. In DNA form, the CDR3 reads TGCAGCGGGAGGAGGGGAACTGAAGCTTTCTTT. Protein: CSGRRGTEAFF.

This clone was seen a handful of times. This chain connects TRBV5-5 to TRBJ2-1; D is ambiguous. CDR3 length: 16 amino acids. Germline assignment: CDR1 SGHKS and CDR2 YYEKEE (reference sequence). The V end lost 2 bases, the J end lost 0 bases, and 12 bases lay between the germline ends. In nucleotides, the CDR3 is TGTGCCAGCAGCTTTACTACCTCGAGCTCCTACAATGAGCAGTTCTTC. This encodes CASSFTTSSSYNEQFF.

There are a few counts of this clone. This chain links TRBV25-1 with TRBJ1-2; 9 nucleotides agree with TRBD1. V shed 5 bases, J shed 3 bases, and the junction held 7 bases outside the gene matches. The CDR3 contains 15 residues. Germline V CDR1 and CDR2: MGHDK, SYGVNS. The CDR3 region is CASSRGTGNYYGYTF. The CDR3 DNA sequence: TGTGCCAGCAGTAGGGGGACAGGGAACTACTATGGCTACACCTTC.

The chain recombines TRBV5-6 with TRBJ1-1; D may be TRBD1 (5 bases). The CDR3 has 15 residues. V lost 0 bases, J lost 1 base, and 10 bases lay in between. In germline, CDR1 is SGHDT, CDR2 YYEEEE. CDR3 residues: CASSLGWGGNTEAFF. In DNA, the CDR3 is TGTGCCAGCAGCTTGGGATGGGGGGGGAACACTGAAGCTTTCTTT.

In this sample, this clone turned up a few times. The chain combines TRBV11-3 with TRBJ2-1, with a possible D match to TRBD1 (5 bases). The CDR3 contains 16 residues. Germline CDR1 and CDR2: SGHNT and YENEEA. The V and J ends lost 5 bases and 0 bases respectively, with 14 bases between them. In DNA form, the CDR3 reads TGTGCCAGCAGCCCCCGACAGAAGAGCTCCTACAATGAGCAGTTCTTC. This gives the protein CASSPRQKSSYNEQFF.